This T cell receptor (beta chain) appears in the sequencing data of a study of spatial heterogeneity in lung cancer (dated by TCRdb to 2018 to 2020). As for the study more broadly: Donors were 65 to 85 patients with early-stage, untreated non-small cell lung cancer from the lung TRACERx cohort. Follow-up PBMC samples were sequenced whenever the samples were available, and the median time to follow-up was around 2 years after resection. More beta-chain than alpha-chain transcripts were consistently detected, likely reflecting higher beta-chain transcript abundance. In the raw uncorrected reads, each unique combination of TCR and UMI appeared more than ten times on average. In non-small cell lung cancer, the study made a quantitative comparison of TCR alpha and beta repertoires among multiple tumor regions, matched nontumor lung and blood. Nonsynonymous mutation counts, determined by whole-exome sequencing of tumor tissue, were related to TCR repertoire features. Both alpha and beta chains were TCR-sequenced in about 240 tumor regions, 64 matched nontumor lung samples and 56 PBMC samples obtained at surgery. The paper's findings and limits, for the study overall: Ubiquitous expanded tumor TCRs showed up in blood more often at tumor resection than at routine follow-up. Only approximately 15 patients were included in the comparisons of baseline and follow-up blood repertoires. Additional single-cell paired TCR alpha and beta sequencing was considered necessary to confirm, at a functional level, the hypothesis that regional TCRs recognize regional mutations.

The sample's time point label, in plain terms: blood at routine non-recurrence follow-up after resection. TCR sequencing used whole RNA extracted from tumor and nontumor lung tissue, or from cryopreserved PBMC samples, without cell sorting. Only patients for whom sufficient RNA was available from at least two tumor regions were selected for TCR sequencing. Library preparation was by 5' RACE. Sequenced on a NextSeq 500. To allow correction of PCR and sequencing errors, the TCR library protocol tagged every TCR cDNA molecule with a unique molecular identifier. Concerning the study's data processing: TCR identification, UMI-based error correction and CDR3 extraction were performed with Decombinator tools. TCRs above a frequency of 2 per 1,000, corresponding to the top 1% of the tumor frequency distribution, were defined as expanded. Renyi diversity was calculated using the R vegan package after each repertoire was subsampled 100 times to 5,000 TCRs. CDR3 similarity networks were built from amino acid triplet string-kernel similarity, connecting CDR3s with pairwise similarity above 0.82. TCRdb reprocessing: public reads trimmed at Q25 with fastp, clones called with MiXCR, in-frame beta chains kept. Merged by CDR3 protein, the rows form single entries marked with the most common genes and DNA. TCRdb, not the authors, supplied the V and J calls. Present in this sample are roughly 18,000 distinct CDR3 sequences, about 10% of which were seen just once. The ten largest clonotypes hold 20% of the sample.

Measured from the cysteine to the phenylalanine, the CDR3 is 21 residues long. The kept DNA is CDR3 alone, 63 bases in frame from the first base. The germline V and J ends show losses of 6 bases and 6 bases respectively, and no gene match explains 26 bases of the junction. Per the germline V gene, MNHEY is the CDR1 and SVGAGI is the CDR2. This clonotype was found many times. No antigen is known for it. No base quality values were provided; no much bigger clone lies one nucleotide off. Recombination linked TRBV6-5 to TRBJ2-2, with 9 bases matching TRBD2. This TCR derives from a male donor with early-stage non-small cell lung cancer. Source: PBMCs, taken at follow-up. The nucleotides are TGTGCCAGCAGCCGACCTAGGTGGCGGGGGGGCCTATCGGTTCGGCCCGGGGAGCTGTTTTTT. This yields the protein CASSRPRWRGGLSVRPGELFF.